This TCR beta chain originates from a study of blood T cell repertoires in COVID-19. In the study overall: Acute and convalescent COVID-19 specimens originated in the United States, Italy and Spain. Nucleic acid was either cDNA or gDNA, and it came from T cells, B-cell-depleted T cells, or PBMCs.

Germline lookup yields CDR1 LGHNA and CDR2 YNFKEQ. The junction had 5 bases not matched to a gene; V was cut back by 5 bases and J by 3 bases. The CDR3 has 16 residues. Authors' processing steps: Amplified reference gene primers provided the basis for estimating nucleated cell counts. The method was immunoSEQ multiplex PCR; TCRdb's version includes in-frame clones alone and lacks a portion of them. V and J calls and clone size follow that table, whereas D and trimming were derived from the DNA. The top ten hold 26% of the sample, which has tens of thousands of clones, 65% to 80% seen once. The chain uses TRBV4-2 and TRBJ2-1; 12 bases agree with TRBD2. This sequence originates from a man aged 60 to 75 with active or convalescent COVID-19. Specimen: peripheral blood. The CDR3 region is CASSSGLAGLYNEQFF. The CDR3 DNA follows: TGTGCCAGCAGCTCGGGACTAGCGGGCCTCTACAATGAGCAGTTCTTC.